Each of the 32 T cell receptor beta chains below was sequenced from the same sample in a study of a mutant IDH1 vaccine in newly diagnosed glioma. Their recognized antigens are unknown. Documented time point: week 35, safety follow-up. With topical imiquimod, each dose of the vaccine consisted of 300 ug of mutant IDH1 20-mer peptide. Produced via immunoSEQ multiplex PCR; TCRdb's table is partial and in-frame only. The sample contains 45,000 to 55,000 clones, 76% of which appear only once. The sequencing here drew on PBMCs, taken from a glioma patient whose treatment included an IDH1 peptide vaccine. The receptors come from a man in his forties with glioma.

The rearrangement joins TRBV19 to TRBJ1-1, with D unclear. Between the trimmed V and J ends, which lost 3 bases and 0 bases, there was a span of 14 bases. The CDR3 contains 16 residues. Germline CDR1 is LNHDA and CDR2 is SQIVND (reference sequence). The CDR3 protein is CASSIFASGVNTEAFF. CDR3 DNA sequence: TGTGCCAGTAGTATCTTCGCGTCGGGCGTGAACACTGAAGCTTTCTTT.

The chain links TRBV11-3 to TRBJ1-1; no firm D call. In germline, CDR1 is SGHNT, CDR2 YENEEA. V was cut by 0 bases and J by 3 bases, with 5 bases left in between. The CDR3 has 13 amino acids. This CDR3 reads CASSLDHDTEAFF. The DNA for the CDR3 is TGTGCCAGCAGCTTAGATCACGACACTGAAGCTTTCTTT. Looking up the rest from reference TRBV11-3 and TRBJ1-1 gives the full variable domain: EAGVVQSPRYKIIEKKQPVAFWCNPISGHNTLYWYLQNLGQGPELLIRYENEEAVDDSQLPKDRFSAERLKGVDSTLKIQPAELGDSAVYLCASSLDHDTEAFFGQGTRLTVV.

This clone was detected only a few times. This chain joins TRBV19 and TRBJ1-1; D remains unclear. Per the germline V gene, CDR1 is LNHDA and CDR2 is SQIVND (reference sequence). Trimming cost V 7 bases and J 2 bases, with 14 bases left between them. The CDR3 loop spans 14 amino acids. The CDR3 DNA reads TGTGCCAGTACCCAAGACCGGGTAAACACTGAAGCTTTCTTT. Translation: CASTQDRVNTEAFF.

V gene TRBV11-2 combines with J gene TRBJ2-7; 7 positions match TRBD1. This CDR3 is 15 amino acids long. Trimming at V came to 5 bases and at J to 3 bases, leaving 10 bases not matched to a gene. Per germline, CDR1 SGHAT and CDR2 FQNNGV. In nucleotides, the CDR3 is TGTGCCAGCAGCACGTACAGGGGCGAACACTACGAGCAGTACTTC. Translation: CASSTYRGEHYEQYF.

This clone has just one count. The chain carries TRBV7-8 and TRBJ2-3; 8 nucleotides line up with TRBD2. From germline, CDR1 is SGHVS and CDR2 FQNEAQ. The CDR3 contains 17 residues. The V and J ends lost 5 bases and 2 bases, in that order; junction bases with no gene match: 12. CDR3 nucleotides: TGTGCCAGCAGCATCCTTCCGGGACTAGGGTACACAGATACGCAGTATTTT. Translation gives CASSILPGLGYTDTQYF.

This chain uses TRBV7-6 with TRBJ2-3; tentatively, D is TRBD2 (6 bases). V was clipped by 1 base and J by 4 bases, with 9 bases between them. The CDR3 consists of 14 residues. In germline, CDR1 is SGHVS, CDR2 FNYEAQ. CDR3 coding DNA: TGTGCCAGCAGCTTAGTTGGGACTCCAGATACGCAGTATTTT. It yields the protein CASSLVGTPDTQYF.

This rearrangement joins TRBV10-2 to TRBJ2-1; 12 bases map to TRBD2. The V segment lost 8 bases and the J segment 6 bases; nucleotides outside the gene matches: 2. The CDR3 covers 13 residues. Per germline, CDR1 WSHSY and CDR2 SAAADI. This CDR3 is CASGLAGINEQFF. The CDR3 region has the DNA TGCGCCAGCGGACTAGCGGGAATCAATGAGCAGTTCTTC.

This rearrangement joins TRBV6-1 to TRBJ2-1, with a weak D call TRBD2 (5 bases). V shed 11 bases and J shed 7 bases, with 24 bases lying between them. The CDR3 has 15 amino acids. In germline, CDR1 is MNHNS, CDR2 SASEGT. CDR3 in DNA: TGTGCCTGTACCACAACCTATCCTCGGGATAATGAGCAGTTCTTC. Protein: CACTTTYPRDNEQFF.

By its share, this clone is medium-sized (0.01 to 0.1%). The V and J genes are TRBV7-2 and TRBJ1-6; D unclear. V was trimmed by 5 bases and J by 9 bases, leaving 11 bases between them. In germline, CDR1 is SGHTA, CDR2 FQGNSA. The CDR3 is 13 residues long. CDR3 in DNA: TGTGCCAGCAGCATGGGGTGGGTTTCACCCCTCCACTTT. It specifies CASSMGWVSPLHF.

The V gene is TRBV7-2, the J gene TRBJ2-2; D perhaps matches TRBD2 (6 bases). This CDR3 is built from 16 residues. Per germline, CDR1 SGHTA and CDR2 FQGNSA. Trimming removed 3 bases at V and 5 bases at J, with 16 bases between. The CDR3 DNA follows: TGTGCCAGCAGCTTTGGGGGAGGCCGTCGGACCGGGGAGCTGTTTTTT. This encodes CASSFGGGRRTGELFF. The variable domain in full, completed from reference TRBV7-2 and TRBJ2-2, reads GAGVSQSPSNKVTEKGKDVELRCDPISGHTALYWYRQSLGQGLEFLIYFQGNSAPDKSGLPSDRFSAERTGGSVSTLTIQRTQQEDSAVYLCASSFGGGRRTGELFFGEGSRLTVL.

The V and J genes are TRBV4-3 and TRBJ2-4, with D unresolved. CDR3 length equals 13 residues. In germline, CDR1 is LGHNA, CDR2 YSLEER. The germline V and J ends were trimmed by 0 bases and 9 bases, with 9 bases remaining between them. CDR3 amino acids: CASSQDLLGIQYF. The CDR3, as DNA: TGCGCCAGCAGCCAAGACCTGCTCGGCATTCAGTACTTC.

The CDR3 reads CASSLVAMGPRANEQFF. The CDR3 DNA reads as TGCGCCAGCAGCTTGGTGGCCATGGGGCCAAGGGCCAATGAGCAGTTCTTC. This chain joins TRBV5-1 and TRBJ2-1, with a possible D match to TRBD1 (5 bases). CDR1 and CDR2 (germline): SGHRS, YFSETQ. Trimming removed 0 bases at V and 6 bases at J, with 19 bases between. The CDR3 loop spans 17 amino acids.

The genes are TRBV19 and TRBJ2-7; 9 bases are shared with TRBD1. Germline CDR1 is LNHDA and CDR2 is SQIVND (reference sequence). V gave up 5 bases and J gave up 4 bases; unmatched junction bases: 6. The CDR3 spans 14 residues. CDR3 nucleotides: TGTGCCAGTAGTGACCGGGACAGGGCGTACGAGCAGTACTTC. Protein sequence: CASSDRDRAYEQYF.

The genes are TRBV29-1 and TRBJ1-3; no clear D. V lost 7 bases to trimming and J lost 4 bases, with 8 bases between them. Germline V gives CDR1 SQVTM, CDR2 ANQGSEA. The CDR3 covers 11 residues. The CDR3 is CSGLTGNTIYF. For the CDR3, the DNA is TGCAGCGGCCTGACAGGAAACACCATATATTTT. Using reference TRBV29-1 and TRBJ1-3 for the parts outside the CDR3, the full variable domain is SAVISQKPSRDICQRGTSLTIQCQVDSQVTMMFWYRQQPGQSLTLIATANQGSEATYESGFVIDKFPISRPNLTFSTLTVSNMSPEDSSIYLCSGLTGNTIYFGEGSWLTVV.

The CDR3 sequence: CASTRISGANVLTF. CDR3 bases: TGTGCCAGCACTCGGATCTCTGGGGCCAACGTCCTGACTTTC. The chain is built from TRBV6-1 and TRBJ2-6, with D unclear. CDR3 size: 14 residues. V lost 7 bases, J lost 0 bases, and 7 bases lay in between. Looked up from germline, CDR1 is MNHNS and CDR2 is SASEGT.

The CDR3 coding sequence is TGTGCCAGCAGCTTAGGCCGGAGCTATGAGCAGTTCTTC. Translation gives CASSLGRSYEQFF. The chain joins TRBV7-2 to TRBJ2-1; D unresolved. Germline assignment: CDR1 SGHTA and CDR2 FQGNSA. Trimming pared 1 base from V and 8 bases from J, leaving 9 bases between. The CDR3 totals 13 residues. Using reference TRBV7-2 and TRBJ2-1 for the parts outside the CDR3, the full variable domain is GAGVSQSPSNKVTEKGKDVELRCDPISGHTALYWYRQSLGQGLEFLIYFQGNSAPDKSGLPSDRFSAERTGGSVSTLTIQRTQQEDSAVYLCASSLGRSYEQFFGPGTRLTVL.

This chain uses TRBV2 with TRBJ2-3, with 8 bases identical to TRBD2. The CDR3 is 15 residues long. Germline V CDR1 and CDR2: SNHLY, FYNNEI. V trimming: 6 bases; J trimming: 5 bases; junction bases outside the gene matches: 10. The CDR3 sequence: CASRELGLAQDTQYF. The CDR3 nucleotides read TGTGCCAGCAGGGAACTCGGACTAGCTCAAGATACGCAGTATTTT.

This chain joins TRBV7-9 and TRBJ1-1, with 8 bases fitting TRBD1. The germline V gene encodes CDR1 SEHNR and CDR2 FQNEAQ (reference sequence). V shed 0 bases, J shed 3 bases, and the junction held 3 bases outside the gene matches. This CDR3 is built from 15 residues. CDR3 bases: TGTGCCAGCAGCTTAGCGAAACAGGGGGACACTGAAGCTTTCTTT. Its protein is CASSLAKQGDTEAFF.

This CDR3 is CASSPADRWGDYGYTF. CDR3 nucleotide sequence: TGTGCCAGCAGCCCTGCGGACAGGTGGGGCGACTATGGCTACACCTTC. The V and J genes are TRBV11-2 and TRBJ1-2, with 7 bases identical to TRBD1. V shed 5 bases, J shed 3 bases, and the junction held 12 bases outside the gene matches. Per germline, CDR1 SGHAT and CDR2 FQNNGV. The CDR3 is 16 residues long.

The chain combines TRBV30 with TRBJ2-5, with 7 bases matching TRBD1. After removal of 0 bases from V and 4 bases from J, the junction contained 5 bases not matched to a gene. This CDR3 comprises 14 residues. CDR1 GTSNPN and CDR2 SVGIG come from the germline V gene (reference sequence). CDR3 sequence reads: CAWSVGTVGETQYF. The CDR3, as DNA: TGTGCCTGGAGTGTAGGGACAGTAGGAGAGACCCAGTACTTC.

V usage is TRBV5-5 and J usage is TRBJ2-7, with 12 bases aligning to TRBD2. The V gene end was trimmed by 0 bases and the J gene end by 7 bases; junction bases not matched to a gene: 8. Germline CDR1 reads SGHKS; CDR2 reads YYEKEE (reference sequence). This CDR3 spans 16 amino acids. CDR3 sequence: CASSLALAGGPGEQYV. CDR3 in DNA: TGTGCCAGCAGCTTGGCGCTAGCGGGAGGGCCGGGGGAGCAGTACGTC.

The chain is built from TRBV7-9 and TRBJ1-3; D uncertain. Looked up from germline, CDR1 is SEHNR and CDR2 is FQNEAQ (reference sequence). This CDR3 region has 12 residues. Trimming took off 1 base at V and 4 bases at J, with 2 bases between the two ends. The CDR3 loop reads CASSLGGNTIYF. The CDR3, as DNA: TGTGCCAGCAGCTTAGGAGGAAACACCATATATTTT.

V and J are TRBV18 and TRBJ2-1, with 8 bases that match TRBD2. Germline V gives CDR1 KGHSH, CDR2 LQKENI. The CDR3 runs to 12 residues. DNA for the CDR3: TGTGCTGGAGCGGGAGATAACAATGAGCAGTTCTTC. This translates into CAGAGDNNEQFF.

The genes are TRBV19 and TRBJ2-7, with TRBD1 identical over 11 bases. The CDR3 is made up of 13 amino acids. Germline V gene data show CDR1 as LNHDA and CDR2 as SQIVND (reference sequence). V was pared by 5 bases and J by 3 bases, with 0 bases of the junction left unmatched. This chain's CDR3 is CASSGTGGYEQYF. The CDR3 nucleotides are TGTGCCAGTAGTGGGACAGGGGGCTACGAGCAGTACTTC.

For the CDR3, the DNA is TGTGCCAGCAGCTCCCAACCGGGACACAGCTCTGGAAACACCATATATTTT. Encoded protein: CASSSQPGHSSGNTIYF. The chain is built from TRBV7-2 and TRBJ1-3; D is perhaps TRBD1 (6 bases). This CDR3 comprises 17 residues. V was shortened by 4 bases and J by 0 bases, with 16 bases between the two germline ends. The germline gives CDR1 SGHTA, CDR2 FQGNSA.

This clone was counted a single time. The chain uses TRBV29-1 and TRBJ2-5, with D perhaps TRBD1 or TRBD2 (6 bases each). This CDR3 is built from 12 residues. V lost 5 bases to trimming and J lost 3 bases, with 10 bases between them. The germline V gene encodes CDR1 SQVTM and CDR2 ANQGSEA. CDR3 sequence (DNA): TGCAGCGTTAGTAGGGGGGAAGAGACCCAGTACTTC. Its protein is CSVSRGEETQYF.

Turning to this clone: In the same sample, other DNA sequences code for this CDR3. The V gene is TRBV5-1, the J gene TRBJ2-1; a possible D gene is TRBD1 (6 bases). The CDR3 totals 13 residues. Deletions cut 2 bases from V and 4 bases from J, with 7 bases between. Looked up from germline, CDR1 is SGHRS and CDR2 is YFSETQ. CDR3 nucleotides: TGCGCCAGCAGCTTAACAGGGTACAATGAGCAGTTCTTC. This sequence encodes CASSLTGYNEQFF.

The CDR3 protein is CASSLSGTGELFF. The CDR3 nucleotides are TGTGCCAGCAGTTTAAGCGGAACCGGGGAGCTGTTTTTT. The J gene is TRBJ2-2, the V gene TRBV5-4, with D tentatively TRBD2 (5 bases). The V gene lost 5 bases and the J gene lost 5 bases, with 10 bases spanning the gap. The CDR3 covers 13 residues. Germline CDR1 and CDR2: SGHNT and YYREEE (reference sequence).

This chain links TRBV9 with TRBJ1-1, with a tentative D call TRBD1 (6 bases). The CDR3 covers 18 residues. CDR1 is SGDLS, CDR2 YYNGEE, per germline. V lost 3 bases to trimming and J lost 1 base, with 22 bases between them. The DNA for the CDR3 is TGTGCCAGCAGCGCCTCCCTACGGGAGGGGGATAAGAACACTGAAGCTTTCTTT. It codes for CASSASLREGDKNTEAFF.

V is TRBV6-4 and J is TRBJ2-6; 7 bases fit TRBD1. V lost 3 bases, J lost 2 bases, and 1 base stayed unmatched. This CDR3 has 15 residues. Germline values: CDR1 MRHNA, CDR2 SNTAGT. In nucleotides, the CDR3 is TGTGCCAGCAGTGAGACAGGGACTGGGGCCAACGTCCTGACTTTC. Encoded protein: CASSETGTGANVLTF.

On this clone: Relative to the germline gene, one junction end is altered; a read error may explain this. This sample includes further DNA sequences coding for the same CDR3. The chain is built from TRBV9 and TRBJ2-3, with TRBD2 matching over 7 bases. Germline CDR1 reads SGDLS; CDR2 reads YYNGEE. The CDR3 is 15 residues long. For the CDR3, the DNA is TGTGCCAGCAGTGTAGAAGCGGGATGGGAAACTACGCAGTATTTT. Protein product: CASSVEAGWETTQYF.

The chain recombines TRBV7-2 with TRBJ2-3; TRBD2 matches 11 bases. The CDR3 totals 15 residues. The germline CDR1 and CDR2 sequences are SGHTA and FQGNSA. The V gene end was trimmed by 4 bases and the J gene end by 6 bases; junction bases not matched to a gene: 6. The CDR3 DNA reads TGTGCCAGCAGCTCGGATTCTAGCGGGAGGGATACGCAGTATTTT. Translated, it gives CASSSDSSGRDTQYF.